One sample yielded the 17 T cell receptor beta chains listed below, sequenced in a study of blood T cell repertoires in COVID-19. The assay was immunoSEQ multiplex PCR, and TCRdb's table has in-frame clones only and misses some. The data hold approximately 250,000 clones, with approximately 89% observed a single time. Sequences were obtained from PBMCs or T cells enriched from blood (not recorded which). All receptors derive from a woman aged 40 to 55 with acute COVID-19.

The V call is TRBV15, the J call TRBJ2-5; 8 nucleotides align to TRBD1. Trimming took 6 bases from V and 5 from J; bases not matched to a gene: 11. Germline V gene data show CDR1 as LNHNV and CDR2 as YYDKDF (reference sequence). CDR3 length: 15 amino acids. The CDR3 DNA is TGTGCCACCAGGGCGGGACAGGTACAGATGGAGACCCAGTACTTC. Protein: CATRAGQVQMETQYF.

This clone was found once. The chain couples TRBV2 to TRBJ1-6; TRBD1 matches 8 bases. After removal of 7 bases from V and 6 bases from J, the junction contained 8 bases not matched to a gene. CDR3 length equals 15 residues. The germline V gene encodes CDR1 SNHLY and CDR2 FYNNEI. The CDR3 DNA reads as TGTGCCAGCATCAATGAGGGACAGGCTAATTCACCCCTCCACTTT. Its protein product is CASINEGQANSPLHF.

The gene calls are TRBV6-5 and TRBJ2-1, with 11 positions matching TRBD1. The CDR3 consists of 16 residues. Unmatched junction bases numbered 6, after V lost 1 base and J lost 7 bases. Germline V gives CDR1 MNHEY, CDR2 SVGAGI. This CDR3 reads CASSYWGQGDGNEQFF. The DNA of the CDR3 is TGTGCCAGCAGTTACTGGGGACAGGGGGATGGGAATGAGCAGTTCTTC.

The V gene is TRBV6-2 or TRBV6-3, the J gene TRBJ2-4, with TRBD2 identical over 10 bases. After removal of 3 bases from V and 8 bases from J, the junction contained 13 bases not matched to a gene. Looked up from germline, CDR1 is MNHEY and CDR2 is SVGEGT. The CDR3 runs 17 residues. The CDR3 reads CASSYPPSAGGRHIQYF. For the CDR3, the DNA is TGTGCCAGCAGTTATCCCCCTTCAGCGGGGGGGCGACACATTCAGTACTTC.

CDR3 region: CASSRLTQEYGYTF. Written as DNA, the CDR3 is TGTGCCAGCAGCCGTTTAACCCAGGAATATGGCTACACCTTC. The rearrangement uses TRBV5-5 and TRBJ1-2; D remains unclear. The CDR3 has 14 residues. Trimming took off 4 bases at V and 5 bases at J, with 15 bases between the two ends. The germline V gene encodes CDR1 SGHKS and CDR2 YYEKEE (reference sequence). The complete variable domain, with remaining parts taken from reference TRBV5-5 and TRBJ1-2, reads DAGVTQSPTHLIKTRGQQVTLRCSPISGHKSVSWYQQVLGQGPQFIFQYYEKEERGRGNFPDRFSARQFPNYSSELNVNALLLGDSALYLCASSRLTQEYGYTFGSGTRLTVV.

The J gene is TRBJ1-4, the V gene TRBV3-1 (or the pseudogene TRBV3-2); TRBD1 matches at 10 bases. This CDR3 contains 18 residues. V trimming: 3 bases; J trimming: 3 bases; junction bases outside the gene matches: 10. Germline loops: CDR1 LGHDT, CDR2 YNNKEL (reference sequence). The CDR3 loop reads CASSHHSGTGASNEKLFF. CDR3 bases: TGTGCCAGCAGCCATCACTCCGGGACAGGGGCGTCTAATGAAAAACTGTTTTTT.

As to this clone: An end of the junction differs from the germline gene, which may be a read error. The chain couples TRBV9 to TRBJ1-1, with D possibly TRBD1 on 6 matching bases. The CDR3 has 14 amino acids. Per germline, CDR1 SGDLS and CDR2 YYNGEE. Here the CDR3 DNA reads TGTGCCAGCGGCGTAGAGGGGGTCCGGCCTGAAGCTTTCTTT. Residues: CASGVEGVRPEAFF. Based on the CDR3 plus reference TRBV9 and TRBJ1-1, the full variable domain is DSGVTQTPKHLITATGQRVTLRCSPRSGDLSVYWYQQSLDQGLQFLIQYYNGEERAKGNILERFSAQQFPDLHSELNLSSLELGDSALYFCASGVEGVRPEAFFGQGTRLTVV.

The rearrangement joins TRBV5-1 to TRBJ1-2; D is possibly TRBD1 (5 bases). The CDR3 is 13 amino acids. Germline V lookup: CDR1 SGHRS, CDR2 YFSETQ. Trimming pared 4 bases from V and 3 bases from J, leaving 10 bases between. CDR3 amino acids: CASSAREDYGYTF. The CDR3, as DNA: TGCGCCAGCAGCGCCAGGGAAGACTATGGCTACACCTTC.

V is TRBV27 and J is TRBJ1-2; 11 positions match TRBD1. The CDR3 covers 13 residues. Trimming at V came to 7 bases and at J to 5 bases, leaving 3 bases not matched to a gene. Germline V lookup: CDR1 MNHEY, CDR2 SMNVEV (reference sequence). The chain's CDR3 is CASTGDRGYGYTF. The CDR3 nucleotides are TGTGCCAGCACTGGGGACAGGGGGTATGGCTACACCTTC.

This chain connects TRBV10-3 to TRBJ2-1, with TRBD2 matching over 9 bases. The germline V gene has CDR1 ENHRY and CDR2 SYGVKD. The CDR3 loop spans 16 amino acids. V was pared by 5 bases and J by 3 bases, with 8 bases of the junction left unmatched. The CDR3 nucleotides are TGTGCCATCAGTTCCAGGCAGCGGGGGGACTACAATGAGCAGTTCTTC. This encodes CAISSRQRGDYNEQFF.

This clone was counted between two and nine times. The rearrangement links TRBV18 to TRBJ1-2, with TRBD1 as a possible D gene (6 bases). Trimming took off 6 bases at V and 7 bases at J, with 12 bases between the two ends. This CDR3 is 12 amino acids long. The germline V gene has CDR1 KGHSH and CDR2 LQKENI. The CDR3 coding sequence is TGTGCCAGCTCCGATGACAGGACTGGCTACACCTTC. Protein product: CASSDDRTGYTF.

This sequence joins TRBV5-5 and TRBJ1-6; D not resolved. Trimming removed 0 bases at V and 0 bases at J, with 7 bases between. This CDR3 contains 16 residues. Germline assignment: CDR1 SGHKS and CDR2 YYEKEE (reference sequence). The CDR3 bases are TGTGCCAGCAGCTTGGAGAGAAGCTCCTATAATTCACCCCTCCACTTT. Translation gives CASSLERSSYNSPLHF.

The CDR3 reads CASRPEGQGNQPQHF. DNA for the CDR3: TGTGCCAGCCGACCCGAGGGACAGGGTAATCAGCCCCAGCATTTT. The J gene is TRBJ1-5, the V gene TRBV28, with 9 bases that match TRBD1. The V and J ends lost 8 bases and 4 bases, in that order; junction bases with no gene match: 9. The CDR3 extends over 15 amino acids. CDR1 MDHEN and CDR2 SYDVKM come from the germline V gene.

The chain has TRBV4-2 and TRBJ1-4; unclear D gene. V gave up 1 base and J gave up 3 bases, with 15 bases separating them. Looked up from germline, CDR1 is LGHNA and CDR2 is YNFKEQ. This CDR3 has 17 residues. CDR3 coding DNA: TGTGCCAGCAGCCAAGGGATCCCCCTCGGGTCTAATGAAAAACTGTTTTTT. Protein sequence: CASSQGIPLGSNEKLFF.

This clone was detected once. The chain carries TRBV19 and TRBJ1-5; the D gene is possibly TRBD1 (5 bases). Germline values: CDR1 LNHDA, CDR2 SQIVND (reference sequence). The CDR3 contains 14 residues. V was cut by 7 bases and J by 3 bases, with 13 bases left in between. DNA of the CDR3: TGTGCCAGTATAAGGGCAGGGTCCAATCAGCCCCAGCATTTT. Amino acid sequence: CASIRAGSNQPQHF.

The CDR3 DNA is TGCGCCAGCAGCCCCGGGGACAGCCGCACAGATACGCAGTATTTT. Its translation: CASSPGDSRTDTQYF. The V gene is TRBV5-1, the J gene TRBJ2-3; 7 nucleotides match TRBD1. Per the germline V gene, CDR1 is SGHRS and CDR2 is YFSETQ. The trim removed 4 bases at V and 1 base at J, leaving 6 bases unmatched. This CDR3 spans 15 amino acids. Using reference TRBV5-1 and TRBJ2-3 for the parts outside the CDR3, the full variable domain is KAGVTQTPRYLIKTRGQQVTLSCSPISGHRSVSWYQQTPGQGLQFLFEYFSETQRNKGNFPGRFSGRQFSNSRSEMNVSTLELGDSALYLCASSPGDSRTDTQYFGPGTRLTVL.

The chain has TRBV9 and TRBJ2-1; 8 bases match TRBD1. V trimming: 0 bases; J trimming: 8 bases; junction bases outside the gene matches: 7. Germline CDR1 reads SGDLS; CDR2 reads YYNGEE. CDR3 length: 15 residues. CDR3 residues: CASSVGTGISDEQFF. The CDR3 DNA reads TGTGCCAGCAGCGTAGGGACAGGGATATCCGATGAGCAGTTCTTC.